Below are 26 T cell receptor beta chains sequenced from a single sample in a study of blood T cells in healthy people across ages. The use of a sample-barcoded 5' primer and a J-beta primer mix characterized a second PCR of roughly 6 to 11 cycles. TCRdb itself ran the 5' RACE reads through MiXCR, one entry per CDR3 protein. The table has about 1.1 million distinct CDR3 sequences, around two fifths seen once. The specimen was blood. These receptors all stem from a man between 18 and 35 years old in good health.

The chain uses TRBV24-1 and TRBJ2-3; 7 nucleotides match TRBD2. The germline V gene has CDR1 KGHDR and CDR2 SFDVKD. V lost 3 bases, J lost 4 bases, and 12 bases stayed unmatched. The CDR3 consists of 17 residues. CDR3 loop: CATSDVGGDGRPDTQYF. The CDR3 region has the DNA TGTGCCACCAGTGATGTGGGGGGGGACGGGAGACCAGATACGCAGTATTTT.

This clonotype was seen only a few times. The chain joins TRBV5-5 to TRBJ2-4; 9 bases match TRBD1. Trimming cost V 4 bases and J 9 bases; bases outside gene matches: 8. Germline V gene data show CDR1 as SGHKS and CDR2 as YYEKEE (reference sequence). The CDR3 is 14 amino acids. This CDR3 is CASSHTSTGGIQYF. In DNA form, the CDR3 reads TGTGCCAGCAGCCACACCTCGACAGGGGGCATTCAGTACTTC.

This clonotype was observed a few times. The chain joins TRBV9 to TRBJ2-3, with D perhaps matching TRBD1 or TRBD2 (6 bases each). Germline V gene sequence: CDR1 SGDLS, CDR2 YYNGEE. The CDR3 covers 15 residues. V was pared by 6 bases and J by 0 bases, with 14 bases between. In DNA form, the CDR3 reads TGTGCCAGCACCAGGTGGGGGGCAAGCACAGATACGCAGTATTTT. Translated: CASTRWGASTDTQYF.

The rearrangement joins TRBV5-1 to TRBJ2-7; D is uncertain. The CDR3 spans 15 residues. The V gene's germline CDR1 is SGHRS and CDR2 YFSETQ. The ends were cut back, 0 bases at V and 7 bases at J, with 17 bases in the middle. CDR3 DNA: TGCGCCAGCAGCTTGGGAGGAGTTCGGAACAATGAGCAGTACTTC. As protein: CASSLGGVRNNEQYF. The full variable domain, its missing parts supplied by reference TRBV5-1 and TRBJ2-7, is KAGVTQTPRYLIKTRGQQVTLSCSPISGHRSVSWYQQTPGQGLQFLFEYFSETQRNKGNFPGRFSGRQFSNSRSEMNVSTLELGDSALYLCASSLGGVRNNEQYFGPGTRLTVT.

The chain recombines TRBV9 with TRBJ2-7; D gene uncertain. V lost 0 bases, J lost 7 bases, and 14 bases lay in between. CDR1 and CDR2 from the germline V gene are SGDLS and YYNGEE. The CDR3 runs to 14 residues. CDR3 region: CASSVVSGPNEQYF. Written as DNA, the CDR3 is TGTGCCAGCAGCGTAGTGTCGGGTCCCAATGAGCAGTACTTC. The entire variable domain, with the rest obtained from reference TRBV9 and TRBJ2-7, is as follows: DSGVTQTPKHLITATGQRVTLRCSPRSGDLSVYWYQQSLDQGLQFLIQYYNGEERAKGNILERFSAQQFPDLHSELNLSSLELGDSALYFCASSVVSGPNEQYFGPGTRLTVT.

This clonotype showed up many times. This chain joins TRBV4-2 and TRBJ2-5; possibly TRBD1 for D (5 bases). V lost 0 bases and J lost 7, with 15 bases in between. The germline V gene encodes CDR1 LGHNA and CDR2 YNFKEQ. This CDR3 contains 15 residues. The DNA for the CDR3 is TGTGCCAGCAGCCAAGACAGTTCAGGGAAGGGGACCCAGTACTTC. Its protein is CASSQDSSGKGTQYF.

The chain carries TRBV4-1 and TRBJ1-3; 8 bases are a match to TRBD1. The V gene end was trimmed by 4 bases and the J gene end by 2 bases; junction bases not matched to a gene: 13. The germline V gene has CDR1 MGHRA and CDR2 YSYEKL. The CDR3 consists of 18 residues. The CDR3 region is CASSRAFQGARAGNTIYF. The CDR3 coding sequence is TGCGCCAGCAGCCGGGCATTCCAGGGGGCGCGAGCTGGAAACACCATATATTTT.

This clonotype has only a few counts. The chain has TRBV12-3 or TRBV12-4 and TRBJ1-5; 8 nucleotides agree with TRBD1. There are 14 residues in the CDR3. J lost 6 bases, V lost 6 bases, and 7 bases had no gene match. The CDR3 spells CASRQGAGGQPQHF. CDR3 nucleotide sequence: TGTGCCAGCAGGCAGGGGGCTGGAGGTCAGCCCCAGCATTTT.

Worth noting for this clonotype: At one end the junction does not follow the germline gene, possibly because of a read error. The V and J genes are TRBV20-1 and TRBJ2-5, with unresolved D. The CDR3 totals 12 residues. Germline CDR1 and CDR2: DFQATT and SNEGSKA (reference sequence). In DNA form, the CDR3 reads TGCAGTGCTGGAGAGACCGTTGAGACCCAGTACTTC. Translation gives CSAGETVETQYF.

This clonotype was picked up a small number of times. Compared with germline, one end of the junction differs, possibly owing to a read error. This chain joins TRBV11-2 and TRBJ1-1; no firm D call. The CDR3 consists of 16 residues. Germline V gives CDR1 SGHAT, CDR2 FQNNGV. CDR3 DNA sequence: TGTGCCAGCAGTTTAGAGTTGTCGCTGCGGTACACTGAAGCTTTCTTT. Translated, it gives CASSLELSLRYTEAFF. The complete variable domain, with remaining parts taken from reference TRBV11-2 and TRBJ1-1, reads EAGVAQSPRYKIIEKRQSVAFWCNPISGHATLYWYQQILGQGPKLLIQFQNNGVVDDSQLPKDRFSAERLKGVDSTLKIQPAKLEDSAVYLCASSLELSLRYTEAFFGQGTRLTVV.

To note about this clonotype: A read error may explain this, as a much larger clone is one base away. The rearrangement joins TRBV12-3 or TRBV12-4 to TRBJ2-3; 7 bases map to TRBD2. Losses at the gene ends were 6 bases for V and 3 bases for J; bases not matched to a gene: 6. The CDR3 length is 14 residues. CDR3 sequence (DNA): TGTGCCAGCAGAAGAGCGGGGAGAACAGATACGCAGTATTTT. Translation gives CASRRAGRTDTQYF.

The gene calls are TRBV10-3 and TRBJ2-3; D remains unclear. Trimming shortened V by 9 bases and J by 0 bases, and 13 bases separated the two germline ends. The CDR3 runs 14 residues. CDR1 and CDR2 (germline): ENHRY, SYGVKD. The chain's CDR3 is CAIRKGLSTDTQYF. The CDR3, as DNA: TGTGCCATACGGAAGGGCCTTAGCACAGATACGCAGTATTTT.

This clonotype showed up just a few times. The J gene is TRBJ2-7, the V gene TRBV5-1; the D gene is possibly TRBD1 (5 bases). Trimming removed 4 bases at V and 3 bases at J, with 14 bases between. Germline CDR1 and CDR2: SGHRS and YFSETQ. The CDR3 extends over 14 amino acids. CDR3 DNA sequence: TGCGCCAGCAGCACCGGACCCACAGGCTACGAGCAGTACTTC. Amino acid sequence: CASSTGPTGYEQYF.

The chain combines TRBV27 with TRBJ1-1, with D possibly being TRBD1 (5 bases). With 10 bases removed from V and 6 bases from J, the gap between germline ends came to 18 bases. The CDR3 runs to 13 residues. Germline V gene data show CDR1 as MNHEY and CDR2 as SMNVEV (reference sequence). CDR3 DNA sequence: TGTGCCACCCGGACAAGGGGCTTGCCTGAAGCTTTCTTT. It encodes CATRTRGLPEAFF.

In its sample, this clonotype was seen a few times. V and J are TRBV2 and TRBJ2-4, with D possibly TRBD2 on 5 matching bases. Germline V lookup: CDR1 SNHLY, CDR2 FYNNEI. Trimming stripped 3 bases from V and 0 bases from J, with 12 bases between. This CDR3 contains 16 residues. The CDR3 region is CASSETKLLAKNIQYF. The CDR3 bases are TGTGCCAGCAGTGAGACTAAACTACTAGCCAAAAACATTCAGTACTTC.

V is TRBV3-1 and J is TRBJ2-1; D possibly matches TRBD1 or TRBD2 (7 bases each). The CDR3 extends over 15 amino acids. Trimming removed 4 bases at V and 6 bases at J, with 16 bases between. Germline V gene sequence: CDR1 LGHDT, CDR2 YNNKEL (reference sequence). CDR3 sequence reads: CASSPWEGTVNEQFF. In DNA form, the CDR3 reads TGTGCCAGCAGCCCGTGGGAGGGGACAGTCAATGAGCAGTTCTTC.

The sample holds a few counts of this clonotype. The chain has TRBV29-1 and TRBJ1-1; D unclear. In germline, CDR1 is SQVTM, CDR2 ANQGSEA. The CDR3 runs 13 residues. Trimming removed 4 bases from V and 0 bases from J, with 9 bases in between. CDR3 bases: TGCAGCGTTGGAGGGTCCCTGAACACTGAAGCTTTCTTT. This translates into CSVGGSLNTEAFF.

The chain combines TRBV20-1 with TRBJ2-1, with 7 bases aligning to TRBD2. The germline V gene has CDR1 DFQATT and CDR2 SNEGSKA (reference sequence). The V gene end was trimmed by 6 bases and the J gene end by 0 bases; junction bases not matched to a gene: 8. The CDR3 length is 15 residues. CDR3 in amino acids: CSASSGYSSYNEQFF. DNA for the CDR3: TGCAGTGCCAGTAGCGGGTACAGCTCCTACAATGAGCAGTTCTTC.

This clonotype was counted only a few times. The chain recombines TRBV7-2 with TRBJ1-2; tentatively, D is TRBD1 (6 bases). V lost 1 base and J 7 bases, leaving 13 bases between the germline ends. Germline CDR1 SGHTA, CDR2 FQGNSA. The CDR3 spans 14 residues. CDR3 sequence reads: CASSLGQGIFGYTF. CDR3 sequence (DNA): TGTGCCAGCAGCTTAGGCCAGGGGATCTTTGGCTACACCTTC.

The chain couples TRBV3-1 to TRBJ1-1, with D uncertain. This CDR3 is 13 amino acids long. The ends were cut back, 0 bases at V and 11 bases at J, with 13 bases in the middle. CDR1 is LGHDT and CDR2 is YNNKEL in the germline V gene (reference sequence). This CDR3 is CASSQDHLPRAFF. The CDR3 nucleotides read TGTGCCAGCAGCCAAGATCACCTCCCTCGGGCTTTCTTT.

V gene TRBV3-1 combines with J gene TRBJ2-3, with no clear D. This CDR3 contains 15 residues. Germline CDR1 reads LGHDT; CDR2 reads YNNKEL (reference sequence). Trimming removed 5 bases from V and 0 bases from J, with 12 bases in between. The CDR3 DNA reads as TGTGCCAGCAGCTACGTCGTATCTAGCACAGATACGCAGTATTTT. It is translated as CASSYVVSSTDTQYF.

The V gene is TRBV6-2 or TRBV6-3, the J gene TRBJ2-1; TRBD1 matches at 8 bases. Germline V gene lookup returns CDR1 MNHEY and CDR2 SVGEGT. V was pared by 6 bases and J by 5 bases, with 6 bases of the junction left unmatched. The CDR3 is 14 residues long. The CDR3 protein is CASRVRTGHNEQFF. As DNA, the CDR3 is TGTGCCAGCAGAGTACGGACAGGGCACAATGAGCAGTTCTTC.

With regard to this clonotype: Germline and junction disagree at one end, which may indicate a read error. Here the CDR3 reads CASSLYYGQYF. DNA for the CDR3: TGCGCCAGCAGCTTGTACTACGGGCAGTACTTC. The rearrangement joins TRBV5-1 to TRBJ2-7, with unresolved D. The CDR3 extends over 11 amino acids. Germline CDR1 is SGHRS and CDR2 is YFSETQ.

The chain links TRBV20-1 to TRBJ2-3; D unresolved. V shed 5 bases and J shed 6 bases, with 18 bases lying between them. The CDR3 sequence is 14 residues long. Germline assignment: CDR1 DFQATT and CDR2 SNEGSKA (reference sequence). The CDR3 is CSAGPSHSRDTQYF. The CDR3 bases are TGCAGTGCTGGCCCGTCCCATTCCAGGGATACGCAGTATTTT.

Regarding this clonotype: One junction end disagrees with the germline gene, perhaps due to a read error. The chain uses TRBV20-1 and TRBJ1-5, with TRBD1 matching 7 bases. Germline CDR1 and CDR2: DFQATT and SNEGSKA (reference sequence). The CDR3 consists of 15 residues. As DNA, the CDR3 is TGCAGTGCTGGGGACAGAAGTAATAGCAATCAGCCCCGGCATTTT. This translates into CSAGDRSNSNQPRHF.

The gene calls are TRBV9 and TRBJ2-1; D is ambiguous. The DNA end favors TRBJ2-7, so the J call may be wrong. There are 14 residues in the CDR3. Germline CDR1 SGDLS, CDR2 YYNGEE. CDR3 nucleotide sequence: TGTGCCAGCAGCGTAGGGGGATCCTACAATGAGCAGTACTTC. Translation gives CASSVGGSYNEQYF.